Listed below are T cell receptor beta chains from one sample, sequenced in a study of early T cells in non-severe SARS-CoV-2 infection. MiXCR, applied by TCRdb to the 5' RACE reads, yields one record per CDR3 protein. The repertoire consists of about 67,000 distinct CDR3 sequences, with approximately 10% occurring once and the leading ten covering 3.5% to 4%. Material for sequencing was whole blood. The source of these receptors is an adult who was a healthcare worker with PCR-confirmed SARS-CoV-2 infection or an uninfected control (not recorded which). Each CDR3 is given without its conserved first and last residue. The order of the fields is clone size, J gene, V gene, CDR3 protein. A row's size may be missing; if present it is once, few, many or a size class.

abundance: many
j_gene: TRBJ2-7
v_gene: TRBV5-4
CDR3aa: ASSTGTSVVHEQY

abundance: many
j_gene: TRBJ2-3
v_gene: TRBV28
CDR3aa: ASGTPSTDTQY

abundance: many
j_gene: TRBJ2-5
v_gene: TRBV5-1
CDR3aa: ASSFPGGGETQY

abundance: NA
j_gene: TRBJ2-7
v_gene: TRBV18
CDR3aa: ASSPFTGYEQY

abundance: many
j_gene: TRBJ2-1
v_gene: TRBV7-2
CDR3aa: ASSLPYREQF

abundance: many
j_gene: TRBJ1-2
v_gene: TRBV29-1
CDR3aa: SVADSDYGYT

abundance: NA
j_gene: TRBJ2-1
v_gene: TRBV2
CDR3aa: ASSVEASGIHEQF

abundance: few
j_gene: TRBJ1-1
v_gene: TRBV12-3/TRBV12-4
CDR3aa: ASSPGQNTEAF

abundance: many
j_gene: TRBJ2-7
v_gene: TRBV18
CDR3aa: ASSPTGRASYEQY

abundance: many
j_gene: TRBJ2-3
v_gene: TRBV19
CDR3aa: ASSWTSTDTQY

abundance: NA
j_gene: TRBJ1-1
v_gene: TRBV6-5
CDR3aa: ASSSSRGRTEAF

abundance: few
j_gene: TRBJ2-3
v_gene: TRBV12-5
CDR3aa: ASGLGTGADTQY

abundance: many
j_gene: TRBJ2-3
v_gene: TRBV27
CDR3aa: ASSSYFGADTQY

abundance: many
j_gene: TRBJ2-5
v_gene: TRBV29-1
CDR3aa: SVVGARERQETQY

abundance: many
j_gene: TRBJ2-5
v_gene: TRBV11-1
CDR3aa: ASSSRKTQY

abundance: many
j_gene: TRBJ2-5
v_gene: TRBV19
CDR3aa: ASSTGRKQETQY

abundance: NA
j_gene: TRBJ2-5
v_gene: TRBV29-1
CDR3aa: SAAGPSGQETQY

abundance: many
j_gene: TRBJ2-7
v_gene: TRBV18
CDR3aa: ASSPGLAGTYEQY

abundance: many
j_gene: TRBJ2-1
v_gene: TRBV10-2
CDR3aa: ASSLAGVTDEQF

abundance: many
j_gene: TRBJ2-5
v_gene: TRBV27
CDR3aa: ASSPLRGLAGVQETQY

abundance: few
j_gene: TRBJ1-2
v_gene: TRBV5-6
CDR3aa: ASSYGQGSYGYT

abundance: NA
j_gene: TRBJ2-7
v_gene: TRBV6-1
CDR3aa: ASNPAPGLGNEQY

abundance: many
j_gene: TRBJ2-3
v_gene: TRBV18
CDR3aa: ASSPPYSLAGGDTQY

abundance: many
j_gene: TRBJ2-5
v_gene: TRBV6-1
CDR3aa: ASTMDRVMKETQY

abundance: NA
j_gene: TRBJ1-1
v_gene: TRBV7-9
CDR3aa: ASSLGQQGGTEAF

abundance: once
j_gene: TRBJ2-1
v_gene: TRBV3-1
CDR3aa: ASSQRGLAVHEQF

abundance: many
j_gene: TRBJ2-1
v_gene: TRBV5-4
CDR3aa: ASSSAVVSYNEQF

abundance: NA
j_gene: TRBJ1-1
v_gene: TRBV12-3/TRBV12-4
CDR3aa: ASGQGSTEAF

abundance: few
j_gene: TRBJ2-7
v_gene: TRBV7-9
CDR3aa: ASSPTLGRGSDEQY